The 10 T cell receptor beta chains presented below share a single source sample, sequenced in a study of vaccination effects on CD4 cells after COVID-19. These receptors' antigens are unknown. Sequencing used immunoSEQ multiplex PCR; TCRdb keeps in-frame clones, though not all of them. The profile shows about 46,000 clones, 65% to 75% of them singletons. CD4+ T cells specific for antigen were expanded with viral peptide pools by the ViraFEST assay before sequencing. Cultured cells yielded isolated CD4+ T cells after approximately nine days. Participants received two doses of either the BNT162b2 or mRNA-1273 vaccine. Specimen: CD4+ T cells from PBMCs cultured with HCoV-OC43 spike peptides, collected after COVID-19 vaccination. The subset: HCoV-OC43 spike overlapping peptide pool stimulation. These receptors all come from a human donor who received a COVID-19 vaccine.

The CDR3 sequence: CASSRLGQGSGNTIYF. Here the CDR3 DNA reads TGTGCCAGCAGTCGTCTGGGACAGGGCAGTGGAAACACCATATATTTT. This chain links TRBV6-6 with TRBJ1-3; TRBD1 matches 9 bases. V dropped 5 bases and J dropped 3; count of bases not matched to a gene: 8. There are 16 residues in the CDR3. CDR1 and CDR2 (germline): MNHNY, SVGAGI (reference sequence).

The rearrangement joins TRBV6-4 to TRBJ2-1; 11 bases agree with TRBD2. Germline CDR1 reads MRHNA; CDR2 reads SNTAGT. Trimming removed 3 bases from V and 4 bases from J; junction bases left unmatched: 2. This CDR3 comprises 15 residues. The CDR3 DNA sequence: TGTGCCAGCAGTGAACTAGCGGGAGCATACAATGAGCAGTTCTTC. It specifies CASSELAGAYNEQFF.

This chain connects TRBV6-5 to TRBJ2-7; TRBD1 is a possible D gene (6 bases). There are 14 residues in the CDR3. Germline lookup yields CDR1 MNHEY and CDR2 SVGAGI. V was pared by 6 bases and J by 4 bases, with 16 bases between. The CDR3 DNA follows: TGTGCCAGCAGGGGGGACACGGCGGCGTACGAGCAGTACTTC. Its translation is CASRGDTAAYEQYF.

This clone was counted between two and nine times. The genes are TRBV7-7 and TRBJ2-2, with D perhaps matching TRBD2 (6 bases). The CDR3 extends over 15 amino acids. V gave up 5 bases and J gave up 2 bases, with 12 bases separating them. Germline CDR1 and CDR2: SSHAT and FNYEAQ (reference sequence). As DNA, the CDR3 is TGTGCCAGCAGCACCCGGGACTCAAACACCGGGGAGCTGTTTTTT. It yields the protein CASSTRDSNTGELFF.

This chain uses TRBV4-1 with TRBJ1-1; D is uncertain. Germline lookup yields CDR1 MGHRA and CDR2 YSYEKL. This CDR3 has 13 residues. Between the trimmed V and J ends, which lost 2 bases and 5 bases, there was a span of 9 bases. The CDR3 nucleotides read TGCGCCAGCAGCCAATTGGGGATGACTGAAGCTTTCTTT. It encodes CASSQLGMTEAFF.

V is TRBV3-1 (or the pseudogene TRBV3-2) and J is TRBJ1-2; D possibly corresponds to TRBD1 (6 bases). CDR3 length: 14 amino acids. The germline CDR1 and CDR2 sequences are LGHDT and YNNKEL (reference sequence). The V end lost 0 bases, the J end lost 7 bases, and 12 bases lay between the germline ends. CDR3 in amino acids: CASSQDAGVSGYTF. DNA for the CDR3: TGTGCCAGCAGCCAAGATGCAGGGGTGAGTGGCTACACCTTC.

In its sample, this clone was seen a few times. The rearrangement joins TRBV11-3 to TRBJ2-3, with 12 bases matching TRBD1. V lost 1 base to trimming and J lost 4 bases; unmatched junction nucleotides: 3. The V gene's germline CDR1 is SGHNT and CDR2 YENEEA. The CDR3 length is 16 residues. The DNA of the CDR3 is TGTGCCAGCAGCTTAGGAGGGACAGGGGGCGCAGATACGCAGTATTTT. Protein: CASSLGGTGGADTQYF.

The rearrangement uses TRBV11-2 and TRBJ1-1; tentatively, D is TRBD1 (5 bases). Germline V gene sequence: CDR1 SGHAT, CDR2 FQNNGV. V lost 6 bases and J lost 0, with 11 bases in between. The CDR3 consists of 14 residues. The CDR3 is CASRTWGLNTEAFF. The CDR3 DNA sequence: TGTGCCAGCAGAACATGGGGCTTGAACACTGAAGCTTTCTTT. Full variable domain (outside the CDR3, taken from reference TRBV11-2 and TRBJ1-1): EAGVAQSPRYKIIEKRQSVAFWCNPISGHATLYWYQQILGQGPKLLIQFQNNGVVDDSQLPKDRFSAERLKGVDSTLKIQPAKLEDSAVYLCASRTWGLNTEAFFGQGTRLTVV.

J is TRBJ2-5 and V is TRBV7-8, with 14 bases matching TRBD2. Germline lookup yields CDR1 SGHVS and CDR2 FQNEAQ. The length of the CDR3 is 15 residues. With V trimmed by 10 bases and J by 2 bases, 6 bases remained unmatched. The CDR3 loop reads CATQGLAGEQETQYF. The CDR3 nucleotides are TGTGCCACCCAGGGACTAGCGGGGGAGCAAGAGACCCAGTACTTC.

The chain is built from TRBV5-5 and TRBJ2-3; no definite D call. The CDR3 sequence is 13 residues long. The germline gives CDR1 SGHKS, CDR2 YYEKEE (reference sequence). V was pared by 4 bases and J by 4 bases, with 10 bases between. The DNA of the CDR3 is TGTGCCAGCAGCGAACCAGGTGCAGATACGCAGTATTTT. This translates into CASSEPGADTQYF.